This passage covers 28 T cell receptor beta chains from one sample sequenced in a study of T cells in localized non-small cell lung cancer. The assay was immunoSEQ multiplex PCR, and TCRdb's table has in-frame clones only and misses some. The table records fewer than 45,000 clones, roughly 87% of them present only once. The material sequenced was peripheral blood, taken before any cancer treatment. These receptors were obtained from a male donor at least 60 years old with stage III squamous cell lung carcinoma.

By frequency in the sample, this clone is medium-sized. This rearrangement joins TRBV2 to TRBJ1-1; possible D gene TRBD1, 6 bases. The germline gives CDR1 SNHLY, CDR2 FYNNEI. The CDR3 has 14 residues. V was clipped by 2 bases and J by 2 bases, with 9 bases between them. The CDR3 sequence: CASSESGTNTEAFF. Here the CDR3 DNA reads TGTGCCAGCAGTGAATCCGGGACAAACACTGAAGCTTTCTTT.

The J gene is TRBJ1-1, the V gene TRBV6-1; no clear D gene. This CDR3 has 12 residues. Germline loops: CDR1 MNHNS, CDR2 SASEGT. The V end lost 3 bases, the J end lost 6 bases, and 8 bases lay between the germline ends. The CDR3 region has the DNA TGTGCCAGCAGTGAGGGCAGAGCTGAAGCTTTCTTT. It translates to CASSEGRAEAFF.

The J gene is TRBJ1-1, the V gene TRBV5-1; D might be TRBD1 (5 bases). The ends were cut back, 5 bases at V and 3 bases at J, with 17 bases in the middle. The CDR3 runs 15 residues. Germline V CDR1 and CDR2: SGHRS, YFSETQ. CDR3 in amino acids: CASRQDGSGDTEAFF. For the CDR3, the DNA is TGCGCCAGCAGACAGGATGGATCTGGAGACACTGAAGCTTTCTTT.

This sequence joins TRBV29-1 and TRBJ2-3; 7 bases match TRBD1. This CDR3 comprises 14 residues. Germline CDR1 is SQVTM and CDR2 is ANQGSEA. Trimming took 7 bases from V and 2 from J; bases not matched to a gene: 9. CDR3 bases: TGCAGCGCCGACTTGGGACAGTACACAGATACGCAGTATTTT. Amino acids: CSADLGQYTDTQYF.

This chain connects TRBV7-2 to TRBJ1-2, with D hard to call. This CDR3 comprises 16 residues. Trimming cost V 4 bases and J 2 bases, with 17 bases left between them. The germline CDR1 and CDR2 sequences are SGHTA and FQGNSA. CDR3 amino acids: CASSYSSRSENYGYTF. The DNA of the CDR3 is TGTGCCAGCAGCTACTCGTCACGGAGCGAGAACTATGGCTACACCTTC.

The chain employs TRBV5-1 and TRBJ1-3; D may be TRBD1 (6 bases). Germline V gene lookup returns CDR1 SGHRS and CDR2 YFSETQ. V dropped 1 base and J dropped 0 bases, with 14 bases sitting between them. The CDR3 is 17 amino acids. DNA of the CDR3: TGCGCCAGCAGCTTGATGGGGGGGCGAAGCTCTGGAAACACCATATATTTT. Its protein is CASSLMGGRSSGNTIYF.

The gene calls are TRBV7-9 and TRBJ1-1; D call uncertain. The CDR3 is made up of 12 amino acids. Germline values: CDR1 SEHNR, CDR2 FQNEAQ (reference sequence). Trimming cost V 1 base and J 5 bases, with 5 bases left between them. The CDR3 here is CASSLERTEAFF. CDR3 in DNA: TGTGCCAGCAGCTTAGAGAGGACTGAAGCTTTCTTT.

DNA of the CDR3: TGTGCCACCAGCGGGGACGGTACAGATACGCAGTATTTT. Translating it yields CATSGDGTDTQYF. The chain has TRBV15 and TRBJ2-3, with D perhaps assigned TRBD1 or TRBD2 (5 bases each). The CDR3 spans 13 residues. V was trimmed by 5 bases and J by 3 bases, leaving 9 bases between them. Germline assignment: CDR1 LNHNV and CDR2 YYDKDF (reference sequence).

The chain has TRBV2 and TRBJ2-2, with 10 bases fitting TRBD2. From germline, CDR1 is SNHLY and CDR2 FYNNEI. The V gene end was trimmed by 6 bases and the J gene end by 4 bases; junction bases not matched to a gene: 8. This CDR3 region has 16 residues. The CDR3 DNA sequence: TGTGCCAGCAGCGGGAATAGCGGGAGGATCACCGGGGAGCTGTTTTTT. Protein sequence: CASSGNSGRITGELFF.

This clone has just a few counts. The genes are TRBV29-1 and TRBJ1-3; tentative D call: TRBD1 (6 bases). The CDR3 contains 12 residues. Trimming took off 6 bases at V and 5 bases at J, with 11 bases between the two ends. In germline, CDR1 is SQVTM, CDR2 ANQGSEA. The CDR3 region is CSVRDNRNTIYF. CDR3 in DNA: TGCAGCGTCCGGGACAACCGAAACACCATATATTTT.

This chain uses TRBV29-1 with TRBJ2-1; 8 bases map to TRBD1. V was clipped by 7 bases and J by 0 bases; unmatched bases: 2. CDR1 and CDR2 (germline): SQVTM, ANQGSEA. This CDR3 has 13 residues. The CDR3 is CSGTGSSYNEQFF. The CDR3, as DNA: TGCAGCGGGACAGGGAGCTCCTACAATGAGCAGTTCTTC.

The CDR3 spells CASSGAGSYNEQFF. The CDR3 nucleotides read TGTGCCAGCAGCGGGGCGGGATCCTACAATGAGCAGTTCTTC. The chain couples TRBV11-3 to TRBJ2-1, with D tentatively TRBD2 (6 bases). The germline V gene has CDR1 SGHNT and CDR2 YENEEA. The ends were cut back, 5 bases at V and 1 base at J, with 9 bases in the middle. The CDR3 covers 14 residues.

V is TRBV7-2 and J is TRBJ2-3; D unclear. CDR1 and CDR2 (germline): SGHTA, FQGNSA. The CDR3 is 13 amino acids. V was cut by 4 bases and J by 3 bases, with 8 bases left in between. The CDR3: CASSSLRTDTQYF. In DNA form, the CDR3 reads TGTGCCAGCAGCTCCCTTAGGACAGATACGCAGTATTTT.

The V gene is TRBV7-9, the J gene TRBJ1-5; D uncertain. Trimming left V 1 base short and J 4 bases short, with 11 bases between. This CDR3 is 15 amino acids long. The germline CDR1 and CDR2 sequences are SEHNR and FQNEAQ (reference sequence). CDR3 amino acids: CASSLGVGGNQPQHF. CDR3 DNA sequence: TGTGCCAGCAGCTTAGGAGTAGGAGGGAATCAGCCCCAGCATTTT.

V and J are TRBV25-1 and TRBJ1-1; D ambiguous. The V gene lost 7 bases and the J gene lost 5 bases, with 8 bases spanning the gap. The CDR3 loop spans 11 amino acids. Germline V gene data show CDR1 as MGHDK and CDR2 as SYGVNS. CDR3 in amino acids: CASTQGTEAFF. The CDR3 DNA follows: TGTGCCAGCACCCAAGGTACTGAAGCTTTCTTT. The whole variable domain, remainder taken from reference TRBV25-1 and TRBJ1-1, is EADIYQTPRYLVIGTGKKITLECSQTMGHDKMYWYQQDPGMELHLIHYSYGVNSTEKGDLSSESTVSRIRTEHFPLTLESARPSHTSQYLCASTQGTEAFFGQGTRLTVV.

The V and J genes are TRBV9 and TRBJ2-1, with 14 bases aligning to TRBD2. The length of the CDR3 is 18 residues. Germline CDR1 is SGDLS and CDR2 is YYNGEE. Germline trimming cut 4 bases from V and 6 bases from J; bases unmatched to any gene: 12. The CDR3 loop is CASSPDPTSGGAGNEQFF. For the CDR3, the DNA is TGTGCCAGCAGCCCCGACCCGACTAGCGGGGGGGCAGGCAATGAGCAGTTCTTC.

The chain links TRBV7-6 to TRBJ2-1, with 7 bases identical to TRBD2. The CDR3 extends over 13 amino acids. From germline, CDR1 is SGHVS and CDR2 FNYEAQ. Losses at the gene ends were 3 bases for V and 7 bases for J; bases not matched to a gene: 3. The CDR3 sequence is CASSLTSNNEQFF. The CDR3 bases are TGTGCCAGCAGCTTGACTAGCAATAATGAGCAGTTCTTC.

The chain joins TRBV7-9 to TRBJ1-5, with TRBD1 matching over 7 bases. Germline V CDR1 and CDR2: SEHNR, FQNEAQ (reference sequence). With 3 bases clipped from V and 2 bases from J, the junction kept 13 bases outside the gene matches. The CDR3 spans 18 residues. This CDR3 is CASSFFVGTDGGNQPQHF. CDR3 sequence (DNA): TGTGCCAGCAGCTTCTTTGTCGGGACAGACGGGGGCAATCAGCCCCAGCATTTT. Supplemented by reference TRBV7-9 and TRBJ1-5, the full variable domain reads DTGVSQNPRHKITKRGQNVTFRCDPISEHNRLYWYRQTLGQGPEFLTYFQNEAQLEKSRLLSDRFSAERPKGSFSTLEIQRTEQGDSAMYLCASSFFVGTDGGNQPQHFGDGTRLSIL.

The rearrangement uses TRBV19 and TRBJ1-2, with unresolved D. V shed 10 bases and J shed 8 bases, with 14 bases lying between them. This CDR3 is 11 amino acids long. The V gene's germline CDR1 is LNHDA and CDR2 SQIVND (reference sequence). DNA of the CDR3: TGTGCCATTAAGACTTCCGACGGCTACACCTTC. This sequence encodes CAIKTSDGYTF.

V usage is TRBV6-6 and J usage is TRBJ1-5, with D uncertain. Trimming left V 5 bases short and J 8 bases short, with 19 bases between. Germline V gene sequence: CDR1 MNHNY, CDR2 SVGAGI (reference sequence). This CDR3 region has 15 residues. DNA for the CDR3: TGTGCCAGCAGTGCAAGCGGTACGGGTGGAGAGCCCCAGCATTTT. It yields the protein CASSASGTGGEPQHF.

The chain joins TRBV29-1 to TRBJ2-5; 10 bases map to TRBD2. The CDR3 covers 13 residues. In germline, CDR1 is SQVTM, CDR2 ANQGSEA. Trimming removed 7 bases from V and 6 bases from J; junction bases left unmatched: 8. The CDR3 loop reads CSALLAGVKTQYF. The CDR3 DNA sequence: TGCAGCGCCCTTCTAGCGGGAGTGAAGACCCAGTACTTC.

V gene TRBV6-4 combines with J gene TRBJ1-1; 9 bases are shared with TRBD1. V was pared by 5 bases and J by 4 bases, with 5 bases of the junction left unmatched. This CDR3 region has 14 residues. The germline V gene encodes CDR1 MRHNA and CDR2 SNTAGT. The CDR3 nucleotides are TGTGCCAGCAGTTTAACAGGGGGCACCACTGAAGCTTTCTTT. It translates to CASSLTGGTTEAFF.

V is TRBV29-1 and J is TRBJ2-1; 12 nucleotides agree with TRBD2. The CDR3 is 15 residues long. Germline trimming cut 0 bases from V and 9 bases from J; bases unmatched to any gene: 6. In germline, CDR1 is SQVTM, CDR2 ANQGSEA. The CDR3 spells CSVEEASGRAREQFF. The CDR3 DNA reads TGCAGCGTTGAAGAGGCTAGCGGGAGGGCCCGTGAGCAGTTCTTC.

The V and J genes are TRBV11-2 and TRBJ1-1; tentative D call: TRBD1 (6 bases). Germline CDR1 reads SGHAT; CDR2 reads FQNNGV. The CDR3 totals 14 residues. The V and J ends lost 5 bases and 1 base respectively, with 11 bases between them. The chain's CDR3 is CASSRGTTNTEAFF. CDR3 in DNA: TGTGCCAGCAGCCGGGGGACAACGAACACTGAAGCTTTCTTT.

The rearrangement links TRBV7-6 to TRBJ2-7; D ambiguous. The CDR3 consists of 14 residues. V was trimmed by 3 bases and J by 1 base, leaving 10 bases between them. Germline CDR1 reads SGHVS; CDR2 reads FNYEAQ. In nucleotides, the CDR3 is TGTGCCAGCAGCTTGTCGGCAGATTCCTACGAGCAGTACTTC. Its translation is CASSLSADSYEQYF.

The chain's CDR3 is CASSLRASGSSSYNEQFF. The DNA of the CDR3 is TGTGCCAGCAGCTTACGGGCTAGCGGGAGTAGCTCCTACAATGAGCAGTTCTTC. The V call is TRBV11-3, the J call TRBJ2-1, with TRBD2 identical over 10 bases. The CDR3 is 18 amino acids. The ends lost 2 bases at V and 0 bases at J; junction bases unmatched: 7. Germline-derived CDR1 and CDR2 are SGHNT and YENEEA.

The rearrangement uses TRBV5-4 and TRBJ2-6; tentative D call: TRBD1 (6 bases). This CDR3 is 16 amino acids long. V lost 5 bases, J lost 0 bases, and 12 bases lay in between. The V gene's germline CDR1 is SGHNT and CDR2 YYREEE (reference sequence). The DNA for the CDR3 is TGTGCCAGCAGAACCGGGACATTCTCTGGGGCCAACGTCCTGACTTTC. This translates into CASRTGTFSGANVLTF.

The chain combines TRBV7-9 with TRBJ2-3; 7 nucleotides agree with TRBD2. With V trimmed by 4 bases and J by 2 bases, 6 bases remained unmatched. CDR1 is SEHNR, CDR2 FQNEAQ, per germline (reference sequence). The CDR3 extends over 15 amino acids. The CDR3, as DNA: TGTGCCAGCAGCTCGCCAGCGGGGAACACAGATACGCAGTATTTT. It translates to CASSSPAGNTDTQYF.